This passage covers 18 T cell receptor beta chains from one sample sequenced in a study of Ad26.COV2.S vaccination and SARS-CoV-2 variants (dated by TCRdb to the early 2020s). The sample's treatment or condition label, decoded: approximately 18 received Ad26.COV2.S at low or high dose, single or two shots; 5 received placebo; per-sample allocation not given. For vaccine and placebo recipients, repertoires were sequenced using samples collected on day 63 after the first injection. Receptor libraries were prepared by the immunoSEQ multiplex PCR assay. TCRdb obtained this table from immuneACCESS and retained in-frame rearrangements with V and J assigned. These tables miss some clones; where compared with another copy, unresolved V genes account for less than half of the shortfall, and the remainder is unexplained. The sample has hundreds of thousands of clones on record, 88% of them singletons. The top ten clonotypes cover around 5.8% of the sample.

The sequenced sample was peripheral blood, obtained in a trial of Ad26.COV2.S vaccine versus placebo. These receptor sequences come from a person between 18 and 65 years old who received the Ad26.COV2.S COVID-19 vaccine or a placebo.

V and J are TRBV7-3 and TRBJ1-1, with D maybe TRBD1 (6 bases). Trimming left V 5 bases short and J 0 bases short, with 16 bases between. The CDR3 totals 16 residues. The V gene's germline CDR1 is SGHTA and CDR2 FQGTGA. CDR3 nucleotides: TGTGCCAGCAGCCCAACGGGGGCCCTTATGAACACTGAAGCTTTCTTT. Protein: CASSPTGALMNTEAFF.

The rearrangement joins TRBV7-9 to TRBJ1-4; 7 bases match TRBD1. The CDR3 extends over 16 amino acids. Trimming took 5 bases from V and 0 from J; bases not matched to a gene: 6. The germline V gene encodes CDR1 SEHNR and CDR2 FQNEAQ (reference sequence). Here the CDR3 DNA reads TGTGCCAGCAGCCCAGGGACAGATACAACTAATGAAAAACTGTTTTTT. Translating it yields CASSPGTDTTNEKLFF.

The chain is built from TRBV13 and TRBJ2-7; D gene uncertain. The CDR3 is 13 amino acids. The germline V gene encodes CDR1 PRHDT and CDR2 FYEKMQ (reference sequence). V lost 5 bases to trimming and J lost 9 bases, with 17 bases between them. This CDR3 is CASSAQTDSGQYF. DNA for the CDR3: TGTGCCAGCAGCGCCCAAACAGATTCTGGGCAGTACTTC.

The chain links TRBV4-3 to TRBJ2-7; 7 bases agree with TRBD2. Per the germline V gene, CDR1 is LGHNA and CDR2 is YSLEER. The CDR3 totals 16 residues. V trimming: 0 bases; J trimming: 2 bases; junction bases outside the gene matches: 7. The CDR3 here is CASSQDLSGEPYEQYF. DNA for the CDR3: TGCGCCAGCAGCCAAGATCTCAGCGGGGAACCCTACGAGCAGTACTTC.

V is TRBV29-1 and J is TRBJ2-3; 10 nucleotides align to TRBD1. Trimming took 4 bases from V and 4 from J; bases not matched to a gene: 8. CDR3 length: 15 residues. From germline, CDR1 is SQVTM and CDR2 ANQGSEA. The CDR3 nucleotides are TGCAGCGTTGGGCCGGGACAGGGGATCCCAGATACGCAGTATTTT. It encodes CSVGPGQGIPDTQYF.

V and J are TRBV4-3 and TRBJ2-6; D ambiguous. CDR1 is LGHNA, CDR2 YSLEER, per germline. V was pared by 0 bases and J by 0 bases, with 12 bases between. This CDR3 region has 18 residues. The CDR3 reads CASSQEGPGPSGANVLTF. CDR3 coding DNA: TGCGCCAGCAGCCAAGAAGGGCCAGGCCCCTCTGGGGCCAACGTCCTGACTTTC.

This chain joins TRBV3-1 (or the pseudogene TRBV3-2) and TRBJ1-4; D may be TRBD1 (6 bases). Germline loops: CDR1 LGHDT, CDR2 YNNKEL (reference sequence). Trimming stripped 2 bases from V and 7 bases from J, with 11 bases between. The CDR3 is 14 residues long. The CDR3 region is CASSQRGLGEKLFF. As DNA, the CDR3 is TGTGCCAGCAGCCAACGGGGGCTTGGTGAAAAACTGTTTTTT.

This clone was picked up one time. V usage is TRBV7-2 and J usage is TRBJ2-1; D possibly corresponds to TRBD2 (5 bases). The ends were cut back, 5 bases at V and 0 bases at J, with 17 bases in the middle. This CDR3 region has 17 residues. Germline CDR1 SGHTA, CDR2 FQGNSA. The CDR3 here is CASSQRIYRNSYNEQFF. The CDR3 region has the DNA TGTGCCAGCAGCCAGCGGATTTATAGAAACTCCTACAATGAGCAGTTCTTC.

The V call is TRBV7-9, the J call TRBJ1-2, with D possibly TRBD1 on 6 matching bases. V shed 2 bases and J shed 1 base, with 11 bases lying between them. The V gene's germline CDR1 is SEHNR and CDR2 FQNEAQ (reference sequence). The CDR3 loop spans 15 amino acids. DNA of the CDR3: TGTGCCAGCAGCTTACCCACCAGGGGTAACTATGGCTACACCTTC. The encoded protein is CASSLPTRGNYGYTF.

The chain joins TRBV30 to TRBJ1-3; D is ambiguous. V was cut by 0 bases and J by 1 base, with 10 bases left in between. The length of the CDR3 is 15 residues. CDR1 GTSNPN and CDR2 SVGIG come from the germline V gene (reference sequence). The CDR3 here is CAWSVPGGSGNTIYF. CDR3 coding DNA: TGTGCCTGGAGTGTGCCAGGAGGGTCTGGAAACACCATATATTTT. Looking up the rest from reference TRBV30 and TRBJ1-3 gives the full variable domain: SQTIHQWPATLVQPVGSPLSLECTVEGTSNPNLYWYRQAAGRGLQLLFYSVGIGQISSEVPQNLSASRPQDRQFILSSKKLLLSDSGFYLCAWSVPGGSGNTIYFGEGSWLTVV.

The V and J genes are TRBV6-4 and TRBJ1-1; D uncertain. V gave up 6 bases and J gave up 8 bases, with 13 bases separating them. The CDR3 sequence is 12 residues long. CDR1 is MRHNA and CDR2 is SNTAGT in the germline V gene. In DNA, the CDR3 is TGTGCCAGCAGAGATAGAGTAGGGGAAGCTTTCTTT. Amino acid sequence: CASRDRVGEAFF.

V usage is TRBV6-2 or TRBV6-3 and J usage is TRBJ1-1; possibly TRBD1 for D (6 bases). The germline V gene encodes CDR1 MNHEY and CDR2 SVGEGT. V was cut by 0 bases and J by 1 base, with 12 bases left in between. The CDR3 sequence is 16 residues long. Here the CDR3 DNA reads TGTGCCAGCAGTTACTCAAATTTACAGGGGAACACTGAAGCTTTCTTT. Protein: CASSYSNLQGNTEAFF.

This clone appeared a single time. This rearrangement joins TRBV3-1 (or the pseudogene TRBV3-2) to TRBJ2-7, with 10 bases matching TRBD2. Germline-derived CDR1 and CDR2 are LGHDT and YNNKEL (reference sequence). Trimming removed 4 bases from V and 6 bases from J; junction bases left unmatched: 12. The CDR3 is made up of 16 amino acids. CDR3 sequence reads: CASSLDPAGGPREQYF. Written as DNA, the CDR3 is TGTGCCAGCAGCCTCGACCCAGCGGGAGGGCCTCGCGAGCAGTACTTC.

CDR3 loop: CASSLVVRGQELFF. The CDR3 region has the DNA TGTGCCAGCAGCTTAGTGGTCAGGGGGCAGGAGCTGTTTTTT. This chain joins TRBV7-9 and TRBJ2-2; 8 bases are shared with TRBD1. This CDR3 has 14 amino acids. Looked up from germline, CDR1 is SEHNR and CDR2 is FQNEAQ (reference sequence). J was trimmed by 10 bases and V by 1 base; bases with no gene match: 5.

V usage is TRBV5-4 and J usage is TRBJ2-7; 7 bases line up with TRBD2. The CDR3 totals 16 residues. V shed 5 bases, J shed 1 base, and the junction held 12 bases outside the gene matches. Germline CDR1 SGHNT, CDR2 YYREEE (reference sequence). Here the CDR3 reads CASSFLGLADSYEQYF. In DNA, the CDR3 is TGTGCCAGCAGTTTTTTAGGGCTAGCGGATTCCTACGAGCAGTACTTC.

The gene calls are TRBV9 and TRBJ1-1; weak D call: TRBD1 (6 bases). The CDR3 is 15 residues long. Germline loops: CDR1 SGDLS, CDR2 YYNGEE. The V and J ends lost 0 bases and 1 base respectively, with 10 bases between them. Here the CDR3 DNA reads TGTGCCAGCAGCGTAGGAGGGACAAAGAACACTGAAGCTTTCTTT. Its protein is CASSVGGTKNTEAFF.

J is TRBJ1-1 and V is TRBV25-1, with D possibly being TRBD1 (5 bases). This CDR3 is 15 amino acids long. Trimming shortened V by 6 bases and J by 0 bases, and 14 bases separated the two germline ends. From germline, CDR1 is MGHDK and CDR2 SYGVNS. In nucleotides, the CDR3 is TGTGCCAGCAGACTTACAGGCTCGATGAACACTGAAGCTTTCTTT. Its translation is CASRLTGSMNTEAFF.

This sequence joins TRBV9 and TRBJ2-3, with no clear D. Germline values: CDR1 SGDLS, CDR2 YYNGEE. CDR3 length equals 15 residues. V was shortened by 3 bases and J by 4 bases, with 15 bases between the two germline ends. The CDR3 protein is CASSGTLIWADTQYF. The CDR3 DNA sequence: TGTGCCAGCAGCGGGACCCTGATCTGGGCAGATACGCAGTATTTT. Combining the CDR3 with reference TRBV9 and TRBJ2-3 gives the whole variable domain DSGVTQTPKHLITATGQRVTLRCSPRSGDLSVYWYQQSLDQGLQFLIQYYNGEERAKGNILERFSAQQFPDLHSELNLSSLELGDSALYFCASSGTLIWADTQYFGPGTRLTVL.